A single sample gave rise to the 21 T cell receptor beta chains below, sequenced in a study of high-grade serous ovarian cancer treatment subgroups. Data came from immunoSEQ multiplex PCR; TCRdb stores just in-frame clones and leaves some out. The table includes under 20,000 clones, almost 75% detected once. Tumor samples were obtained before definitive surgery or chemotherapy. The sample consisted of tumor tissue. Receptors were obtained from a human donor with high-grade serous ovarian cancer.

This sequence joins TRBV5-8 and TRBJ2-5; D perhaps matches TRBD1 (6 bases). The germline V gene has CDR1 SGHTS and CDR2 YDEGEE. V lost 2 bases and J 5 bases, leaving 10 bases between the germline ends. The CDR3 covers 13 residues. CDR3 region: CASSFSGVETQYF. The CDR3 region has the DNA TGTGCCAGCAGCTTCTCAGGGGTGGAGACCCAGTACTTC.

The chain has TRBV9 and TRBJ2-7; a weak D match, TRBD1 (5 bases). The CDR3 extends over 14 amino acids. The germline V gene encodes CDR1 SGDLS and CDR2 YYNGEE. Trimming pared 4 bases from V and 0 bases from J, leaving 11 bases between. The CDR3 DNA is TGTGCCAGCAGCCGACAGTTCGACTCCTACGAGCAGTACTTC. Protein product: CASSRQFDSYEQYF. The complete variable domain, with remaining parts taken from reference TRBV9 and TRBJ2-7, reads DSGVTQTPKHLITATGQRVTLRCSPRSGDLSVYWYQQSLDQGLQFLIQYYNGEERAKGNILERFSAQQFPDLHSELNLSSLELGDSALYFCASSRQFDSYEQYFGPGTRLTVT.

This chain links TRBV19 with TRBJ1-3; perhaps TRBD1 as D (5 bases). The CDR3 has 14 amino acids. The V end was cut by 7 bases, the J end by 4 bases, with 14 bases between. Germline assignment: CDR1 LNHDA and CDR2 SQIVND (reference sequence). Here the CDR3 DNA reads TGTGCCAGTACCCGCGGGGGTACAGGAAACACCATATATTTT. The encoded protein is CASTRGGTGNTIYF.

In nucleotides, the CDR3 is TGTGCCACCAAAGCCGGGGGGACCCAGTACTTC. Translation: CATKAGGTQYF. The genes are TRBV19 and TRBJ2-5, with D perhaps TRBD2 (6 bases). Looked up from germline, CDR1 is LNHDA and CDR2 is SQIVND (reference sequence). V gave up 10 bases and J gave up 7 bases, with 13 bases separating them. The CDR3 has 11 amino acids.

This clone was seen a single time. The J gene is TRBJ2-3, the V gene TRBV10-3; TRBD2 might be the D (7 bases). Between the trimmed V and J ends, which lost 10 bases and 6 bases, there was a span of 23 bases. Germline CDR1 ENHRY, CDR2 SYGVKD. CDR3 size: 15 residues. In DNA, the CDR3 is TGTGCCACCAGCGAGGGGGGGTCCGGAGGGGATACGCAGTATTTT. It specifies CATSEGGSGGDTQYF.

This clone showed up just once. The chain carries TRBV13 and TRBJ2-3; TRBD2 matches 7 bases. CDR3 length: 15 residues. Germline V gene lookup returns CDR1 PRHDT and CDR2 FYEKMQ (reference sequence). Trimming took 4 bases from V and 0 from J; bases not matched to a gene: 4. CDR3 region: CASSSGGSSTDTQYF. DNA of the CDR3: TGTGCCAGCAGCTCCGGCGGGAGTAGCACAGATACGCAGTATTTT.

The V gene is TRBV6-5, the J gene TRBJ1-3; D uncertain. The V gene lost 7 bases and the J gene lost 2 bases, with 12 bases spanning the gap. The CDR3 sequence is 14 residues long. Per germline, CDR1 MNHEY and CDR2 SVGAGI. The CDR3 bases are TGTGCCAGCACTCCGAGAGGGACTGGAAACACCATATATTTT. Translating it yields CASTPRGTGNTIYF.

This chain connects TRBV20-1 to TRBJ2-5, with unresolved D. The closer fit of TRBJ2-7 to the DNA end suggests the J call may be wrong. CDR3 length: 11 amino acids. Germline CDR1 DFQATT, CDR2 SNEGSKA (reference sequence). CDR3 region: CSALQSGEQYF. DNA of the CDR3: TGCAGTGCTCTTCAGTCGGGCGAGCAGTACTTC.

This clone showed up just once. The chain employs TRBV19 and TRBJ1-5; TRBD1 aligns across 7 bases. Germline assignment: CDR1 LNHDA and CDR2 SQIVND (reference sequence). CDR3 length: 15 residues. The trim removed 6 bases at V and 2 bases at J, leaving 7 bases unmatched. DNA of the CDR3: TGTGCCAGTAGCCGAGGGGGCGGAGGCAATCAGCCCCAGCATTTT. This encodes CASSRGGGGNQPQHF.

This clone was seen only once. The chain is built from TRBV4-3 and TRBJ1-1; D is ambiguous. The V gene lost 0 bases and the J gene lost 4 bases, with 12 bases spanning the gap. The CDR3 loop spans 15 amino acids. The germline V gene encodes CDR1 LGHNA and CDR2 YSLEER. The CDR3 is CASSQDLEAITEAFF. The CDR3 region has the DNA TGCGCCAGCAGCCAAGATCTTGAGGCTATCACTGAAGCTTTCTTT.

The rearrangement links TRBV30 to TRBJ1-5; D call uncertain. Germline lookup yields CDR1 GTSNPN and CDR2 SVGIG (reference sequence). Trimming took off 0 bases at V and 4 bases at J, with 7 bases between the two ends. The CDR3 is made up of 13 amino acids. CDR3 protein: CAWSVTTNQPQHF. The DNA for the CDR3 is TGTGCCTGGAGTGTCACAACGAATCAGCCCCAGCATTTT.

The chain employs TRBV11-2 and TRBJ2-1; TRBD1 matches 9 bases. The CDR3 is 18 amino acids. CDR1 is SGHAT, CDR2 FQNNGV, per germline. Losses at the gene ends were 0 bases for V and 6 bases for J; bases not matched to a gene: 12. The CDR3 DNA reads as TGTGCCAGCAGCTTAGATCCTCGACGGACAGGGGCATCCAATGAGCAGTTCTTC. It codes for CASSLDPRRTGASNEQFF. Full variable domain (outside the CDR3, taken from reference TRBV11-2 and TRBJ2-1): EAGVAQSPRYKIIEKRQSVAFWCNPISGHATLYWYQQILGQGPKLLIQFQNNGVVDDSQLPKDRFSAERLKGVDSTLKIQPAKLEDSAVYLCASSLDPRRTGASNEQFFGPGTRLTVL.

This chain's CDR3 is CASQRTAIYF. The CDR3 DNA sequence: TGTGCCAGCCAGCGTACCGCCATATATTTT. The J gene is TRBJ1-3, the V gene TRBV7-9; D gene ambiguous. V was clipped by 8 bases and J by 11 bases, with 10 bases between them. Looked up from germline, CDR1 is SEHNR and CDR2 is FQNEAQ (reference sequence). This CDR3 has 10 amino acids.

This clone has just a few counts. The J gene is TRBJ2-1, the V gene TRBV6-6, with TRBD2 matching over 10 bases. Germline lookup yields CDR1 MNHNY and CDR2 SVGAGI (reference sequence). V shed 5 bases, J shed 3 bases, and the junction held 4 bases outside the gene matches. This CDR3 spans 15 amino acids. The CDR3 DNA follows: TGTGCCAGCAGTCCGCGGACTAGCGGCTACAATGAGCAGTTCTTC. It codes for CASSPRTSGYNEQFF.

The chain uses TRBV19 and TRBJ2-7; D is ambiguous. This CDR3 is 14 amino acids long. V was shortened by 8 bases and J by 1 base, with 15 bases between the two germline ends. Germline loops: CDR1 LNHDA, CDR2 SQIVND (reference sequence). The CDR3 bases are TGTGCCAGTTTTAGAATCCAGTCATCCTACGAGCAGTACTTC. It yields the protein CASFRIQSSYEQYF.

This rearrangement joins TRBV27 to TRBJ2-7; no definite D call. The ends were cut back, 6 bases at V and 2 bases at J, with 17 bases in the middle. Per the germline V gene, CDR1 is MNHEY and CDR2 is SMNVEV (reference sequence). The CDR3 has 15 amino acids. The CDR3 is CASRTLGPPPYEQYF. The CDR3 region has the DNA TGTGCCAGCAGGACCCTAGGACCTCCACCCTACGAGCAGTACTTC.

The V and J genes are TRBV9 and TRBJ2-3; tentative D call: TRBD2 (6 bases). V was shortened by 3 bases and J by 2 bases, with 10 bases between the two germline ends. The CDR3 sequence is 14 residues long. Germline CDR1 reads SGDLS; CDR2 reads YYNGEE. In DNA form, the CDR3 reads TGTGCCAGCAGCGCCGCGGGGTTCACAGATACGCAGTATTTT. Protein sequence: CASSAAGFTDTQYF.

V is TRBV19 and J is TRBJ1-1, with unresolved D. V dropped 6 bases and J dropped 3 bases, with 20 bases sitting between them. The germline CDR1 and CDR2 sequences are LNHDA and SQIVND (reference sequence). The CDR3 contains 16 residues. In DNA, the CDR3 is TGTGCCAGTAGCCTTCTGGGAGGACGACTCGACACTGAAGCTTTCTTT. Translating gives CASSLLGGRLDTEAFF. The full variable domain, rest sourced from reference TRBV19 and TRBJ1-1, is DGGITQSPKYLFRKEGQNVTLSCEQNLNHDAMYWYRQDPGQGLRLIYYSQIVNDFQKGDIAEGYSVSREKKESFPLTVTSAQKNPTAFYLCASSLLGGRLDTEAFFGQGTRLTVV.

The chain joins TRBV7-2 to TRBJ1-3; D uncertain. Trimming removed 5 bases from V and 1 base from J, with 9 bases in between. The CDR3 has 14 residues. The germline V gene has CDR1 SGHTA and CDR2 FQGNSA. CDR3 region: CASSRDSSGNTIYF. The CDR3 region has the DNA TGTGCCAGCAGCCGAGATAGTTCTGGAAACACCATATATTTT.

This chain uses TRBV4-3 with TRBJ1-6; 12 bases align to TRBD1. The germline gives CDR1 LGHNA, CDR2 YSLEER. V lost 9 bases to trimming and J lost 6 bases; unmatched junction nucleotides: 15. The length of the CDR3 is 18 residues. The DNA for the CDR3 is TGCGCCAGTTCCCTAAAGTGGGGACAGGGGGCGGTTAATTCACCCCTCCACTTT. Translation gives CASSLKWGQGAVNSPLHF.

The chain is built from TRBV7-3 and TRBJ2-7, with TRBD2 identical over 10 bases. With V trimmed by 4 bases and J by 0 bases, 9 bases remained unmatched. The CDR3 runs 17 residues. CDR1 is SGHTA and CDR2 is FQGTGA in the germline V gene. CDR3: CASSYWTAGGISYEQYF. The CDR3 region has the DNA TGTGCCAGCAGCTACTGGACAGCGGGGGGGATCTCCTACGAGCAGTACTTC. The variable domain in full, completed from reference TRBV7-3 and TRBJ2-7, reads GAGVSQTPSNKVTEKGKYVELRCDPISGHTALYWYRQSLGQGPEFLIYFQGTGAADDSGLPNDRFFAVRPEGSVSTLKIQRTERGDSAVYLCASSYWTAGGISYEQYFGPGTRLTVT.